This T cell receptor beta chain was recovered during a study of control samples from healthy donors and cancer patients. The CDR3 sequence is 16 residues long. Per germline, CDR1 SGHAT and CDR2 FQNNGV. V trimming: 3 bases; J trimming: 5 bases; junction bases outside the gene matches: 8. Data came from immunoSEQ multiplex PCR; TCRdb stores just in-frame clones and leaves some out. The sample has about 55,000 clones, roughly 96% seen once; the top ten hold about 2.4%. Input material: blood. J is TRBJ2-2 and V is TRBV11-2; 8 bases fit TRBD1. The sequence was collected from a man aged 25-45 years in good health. In DNA, the CDR3 is TGTGCCAGCAGCTTCGGACAGGGAGGTGGGACCGGGGAGCTGTTTTTT. Translated, it gives CASSFGQGGGTGELFF.